This entry is about one T cell receptor beta chain. The CDR3 sequence is 15 residues long. The germline V and J ends were trimmed by 5 bases and 0 bases, with 12 bases remaining between them. Germline CDR1 is SGHRS and CDR2 is YFSETQ. This entry belongs to a study of T cell responses to AZD1222 COVID-19 vaccine. TCRdb's table, derived via immunoSEQ multiplex PCR, lists solely in-frame clones and lacks some. The sample lists under 110,000 clones, about 90% seen once, with approximately 15% in the top ten. This receptor was obtained from an adult in good health. The sample here was peripheral blood, taken on day 0 of AZD1222 vaccination. This chain uses TRBV5-1 with TRBJ1-3; no reliable D call. As DNA, the CDR3 is TGCGCCAGCAGTTACACAGCGAGCTCTGGAAACACCATATATTTT. Its protein product is CASSYTASSGNTIYF.